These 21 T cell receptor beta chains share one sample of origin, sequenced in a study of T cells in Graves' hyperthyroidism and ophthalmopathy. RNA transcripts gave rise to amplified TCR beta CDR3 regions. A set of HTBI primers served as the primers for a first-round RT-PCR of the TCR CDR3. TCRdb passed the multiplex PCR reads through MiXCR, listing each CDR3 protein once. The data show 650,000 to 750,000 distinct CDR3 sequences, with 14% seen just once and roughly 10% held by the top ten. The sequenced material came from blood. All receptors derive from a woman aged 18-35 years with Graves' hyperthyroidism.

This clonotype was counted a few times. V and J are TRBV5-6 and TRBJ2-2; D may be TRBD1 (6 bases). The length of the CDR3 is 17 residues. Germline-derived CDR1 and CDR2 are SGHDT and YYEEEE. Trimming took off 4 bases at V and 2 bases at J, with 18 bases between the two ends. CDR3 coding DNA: TGTGCCAGCAGCCAAGGGACACCCCGAAGTAACACCGGGGAGCTGTTTTTT. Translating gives CASSQGTPRSNTGELFF.

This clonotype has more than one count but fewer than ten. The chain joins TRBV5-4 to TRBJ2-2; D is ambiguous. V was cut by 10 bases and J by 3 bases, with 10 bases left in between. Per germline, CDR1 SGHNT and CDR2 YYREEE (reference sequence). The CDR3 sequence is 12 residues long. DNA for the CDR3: TGTGCCTGGAGAAGGGACACCGGGGAGCTGTTTTTT. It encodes CAWRRDTGELFF.

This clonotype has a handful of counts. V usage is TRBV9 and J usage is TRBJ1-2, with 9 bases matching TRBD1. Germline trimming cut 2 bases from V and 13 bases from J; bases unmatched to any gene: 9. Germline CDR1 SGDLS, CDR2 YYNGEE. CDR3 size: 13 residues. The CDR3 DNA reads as TGTGCCAGCAGCGTTGACAGGGGGGGATCCGGCACCTTC. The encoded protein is CASSVDRGGSGTF.

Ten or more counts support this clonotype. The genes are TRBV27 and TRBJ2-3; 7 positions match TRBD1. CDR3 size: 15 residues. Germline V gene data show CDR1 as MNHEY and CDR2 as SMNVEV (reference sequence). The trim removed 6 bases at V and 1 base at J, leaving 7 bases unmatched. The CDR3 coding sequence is TGTGCCAGCAGGACCCCGGGACAGCGCACAGATACGCAGTATTTT. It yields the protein CASRTPGQRTDTQYF.

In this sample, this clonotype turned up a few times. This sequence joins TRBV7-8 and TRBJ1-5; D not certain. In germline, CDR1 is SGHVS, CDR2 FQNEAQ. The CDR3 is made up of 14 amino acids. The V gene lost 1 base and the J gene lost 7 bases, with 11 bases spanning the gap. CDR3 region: CASSLGAGGQPQHF. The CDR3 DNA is TGTGCCAGCAGCTTAGGAGCGGGAGGGCAGCCCCAGCATTTT. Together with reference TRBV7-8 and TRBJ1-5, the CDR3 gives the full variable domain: GAGVSQSPRYKVAKRGQDVALRCDPISGHVSLFWYQQALGQGPEFLTYFQNEAQLDKSGLPSDRFFAERPEGSVSTLKIQRTQQEDSAVYLCASSLGAGGQPQHFGDGTRLSIL.

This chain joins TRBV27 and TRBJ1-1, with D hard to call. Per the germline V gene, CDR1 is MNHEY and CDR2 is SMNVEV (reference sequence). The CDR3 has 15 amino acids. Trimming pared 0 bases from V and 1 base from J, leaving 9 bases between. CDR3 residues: CASSLSTVANTEAFF. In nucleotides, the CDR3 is TGTGCCAGCAGTTTATCCACGGTGGCGAACACTGAAGCTTTCTTT.

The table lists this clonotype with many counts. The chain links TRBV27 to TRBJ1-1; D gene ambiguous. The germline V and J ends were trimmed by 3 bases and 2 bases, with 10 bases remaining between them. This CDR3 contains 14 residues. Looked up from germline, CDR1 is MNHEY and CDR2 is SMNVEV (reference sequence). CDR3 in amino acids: CASSFFGSNTEAFF. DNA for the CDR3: TGTGCCAGCAGTTTCTTCGGCAGTAACACTGAAGCTTTCTTT.

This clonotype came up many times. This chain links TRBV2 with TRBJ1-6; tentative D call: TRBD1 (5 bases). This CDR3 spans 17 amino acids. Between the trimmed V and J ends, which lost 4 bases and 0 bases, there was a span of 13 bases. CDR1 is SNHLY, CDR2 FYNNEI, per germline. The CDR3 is CASSVGRESSYNSPLHF. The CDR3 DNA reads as TGTGCCAGCAGTGTCGGCAGGGAGAGCTCCTATAATTCACCCCTCCACTTT.

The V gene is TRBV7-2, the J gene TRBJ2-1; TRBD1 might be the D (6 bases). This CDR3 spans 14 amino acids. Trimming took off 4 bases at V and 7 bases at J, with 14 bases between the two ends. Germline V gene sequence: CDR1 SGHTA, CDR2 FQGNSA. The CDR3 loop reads CASSSGTPGNEQFF. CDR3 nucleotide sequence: TGTGCCAGCAGCTCCGGGACACCCGGGAATGAGCAGTTCTTC.

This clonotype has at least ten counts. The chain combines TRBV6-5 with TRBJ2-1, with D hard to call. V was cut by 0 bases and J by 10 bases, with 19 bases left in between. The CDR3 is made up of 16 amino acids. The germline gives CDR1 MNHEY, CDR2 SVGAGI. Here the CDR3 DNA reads TGTGCCAGCAGTTACTCGAGTACCCTCTTTTTTGACGAGCAGTTCTTC. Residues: CASSYSSTLFFDEQFF.

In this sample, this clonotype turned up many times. The DNA of the CDR3 is TGCAGTGCTAGAAACGTATACGAGCAGTACTTC. Translation gives CSARNVYEQYF. The rearrangement joins TRBV20-1 to TRBJ2-7; D uncertain. The CDR3 extends over 11 amino acids. Germline CDR1 and CDR2: DFQATT and SNEGSKA (reference sequence). Between the trimmed V and J ends, which lost 2 bases and 4 bases, there was a span of 6 bases.

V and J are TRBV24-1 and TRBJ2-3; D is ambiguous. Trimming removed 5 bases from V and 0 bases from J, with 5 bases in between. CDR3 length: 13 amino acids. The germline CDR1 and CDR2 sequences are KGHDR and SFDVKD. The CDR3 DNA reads TGTGCCACCAGTGCGGCTAGCACAGATACGCAGTATTTT. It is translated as CATSAASTDTQYF.

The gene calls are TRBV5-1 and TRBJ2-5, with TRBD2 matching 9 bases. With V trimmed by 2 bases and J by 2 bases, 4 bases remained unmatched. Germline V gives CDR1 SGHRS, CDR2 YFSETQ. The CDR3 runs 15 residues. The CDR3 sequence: CASSFGAGGQETQYF. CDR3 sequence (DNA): TGCGCCAGCAGCTTCGGAGCGGGAGGACAAGAGACCCAGTACTTC.

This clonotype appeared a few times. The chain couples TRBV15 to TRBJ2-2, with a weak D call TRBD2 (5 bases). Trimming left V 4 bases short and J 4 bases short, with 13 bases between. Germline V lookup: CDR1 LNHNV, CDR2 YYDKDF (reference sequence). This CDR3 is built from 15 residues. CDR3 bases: TGTGCCACCAGCACCCTCCCTCGGGGCACCGGGGAGCTGTTTTTT. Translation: CATSTLPRGTGELFF.

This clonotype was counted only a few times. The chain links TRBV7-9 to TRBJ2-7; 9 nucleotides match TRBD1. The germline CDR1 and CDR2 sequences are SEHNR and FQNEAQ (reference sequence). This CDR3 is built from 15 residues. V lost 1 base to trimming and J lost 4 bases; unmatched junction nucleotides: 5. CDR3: CASSLDTTGGYEQYF. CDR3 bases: TGTGCCAGCAGCTTAGACACGACAGGGGGTTACGAGCAGTACTTC. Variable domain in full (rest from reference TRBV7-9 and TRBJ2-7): DTGVSQNPRHKITKRGQNVTFRCDPISEHNRLYWYRQTLGQGPEFLTYFQNEAQLEKSRLLSDRFSAERPKGSFSTLEIQRTEQGDSAMYLCASSLDTTGGYEQYFGPGTRLTVT.

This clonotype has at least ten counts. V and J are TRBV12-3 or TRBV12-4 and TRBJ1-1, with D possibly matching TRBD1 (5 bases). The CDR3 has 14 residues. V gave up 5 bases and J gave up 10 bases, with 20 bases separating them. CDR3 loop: CASSPTGPREVAFF. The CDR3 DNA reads TGTGCCAGCAGTCCTACGGGACCCCGCGAGGTAGCTTTCTTT.

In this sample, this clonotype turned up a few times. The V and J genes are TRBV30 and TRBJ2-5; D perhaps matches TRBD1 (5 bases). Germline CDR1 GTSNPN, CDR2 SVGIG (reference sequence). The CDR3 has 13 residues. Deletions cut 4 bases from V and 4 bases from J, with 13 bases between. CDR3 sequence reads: CAWNPGFGETQYF. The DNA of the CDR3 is TGTGCCTGGAACCCAGGGTTCGGAGAGACCCAGTACTTC.

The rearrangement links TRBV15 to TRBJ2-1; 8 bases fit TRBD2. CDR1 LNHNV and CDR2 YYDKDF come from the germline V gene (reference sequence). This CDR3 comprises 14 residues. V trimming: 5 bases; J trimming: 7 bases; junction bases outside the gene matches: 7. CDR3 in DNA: TGTGCCACCAGCTGGGCCGGGGGGGCTAATGAGCAGTTCTTC. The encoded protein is CATSWAGGANEQFF.

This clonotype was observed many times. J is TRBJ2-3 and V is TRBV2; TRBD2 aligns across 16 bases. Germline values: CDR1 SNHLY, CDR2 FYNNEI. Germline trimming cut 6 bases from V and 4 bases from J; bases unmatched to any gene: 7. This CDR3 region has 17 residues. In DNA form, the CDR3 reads TGTGCCAGCAGAACCGGGACTAGCGGGAGGGCACCAGATACGCAGTATTTT. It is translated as CASRTGTSGRAPDTQYF.

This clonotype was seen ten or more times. DNA of the CDR3: TGTGCCAGCAGCGTAGATATGTCAGTTTCTTCCTACGAGCAGTACTTC. The encoded protein is CASSVDMSVSSYEQYF. The V gene is TRBV9, the J gene TRBJ2-7; D gene unclear. There are 16 residues in the CDR3. Trimming shortened V by 0 bases and J by 1 base, and 14 bases separated the two germline ends. Germline V gives CDR1 SGDLS, CDR2 YYNGEE.

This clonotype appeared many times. The CDR3 nucleotides read TGTGCCAGCAGTGAATTAGCTAGCGGGACGGATACGCAGTATTTT. Translating it yields CASSELASGTDTQYF. The V call is TRBV2, the J call TRBJ2-3; 9 positions match TRBD2. The CDR3 is 15 amino acids. Germline V CDR1 and CDR2: SNHLY, FYNNEI. The V segment lost 2 bases and the J segment 6 bases; nucleotides outside the gene matches: 6.